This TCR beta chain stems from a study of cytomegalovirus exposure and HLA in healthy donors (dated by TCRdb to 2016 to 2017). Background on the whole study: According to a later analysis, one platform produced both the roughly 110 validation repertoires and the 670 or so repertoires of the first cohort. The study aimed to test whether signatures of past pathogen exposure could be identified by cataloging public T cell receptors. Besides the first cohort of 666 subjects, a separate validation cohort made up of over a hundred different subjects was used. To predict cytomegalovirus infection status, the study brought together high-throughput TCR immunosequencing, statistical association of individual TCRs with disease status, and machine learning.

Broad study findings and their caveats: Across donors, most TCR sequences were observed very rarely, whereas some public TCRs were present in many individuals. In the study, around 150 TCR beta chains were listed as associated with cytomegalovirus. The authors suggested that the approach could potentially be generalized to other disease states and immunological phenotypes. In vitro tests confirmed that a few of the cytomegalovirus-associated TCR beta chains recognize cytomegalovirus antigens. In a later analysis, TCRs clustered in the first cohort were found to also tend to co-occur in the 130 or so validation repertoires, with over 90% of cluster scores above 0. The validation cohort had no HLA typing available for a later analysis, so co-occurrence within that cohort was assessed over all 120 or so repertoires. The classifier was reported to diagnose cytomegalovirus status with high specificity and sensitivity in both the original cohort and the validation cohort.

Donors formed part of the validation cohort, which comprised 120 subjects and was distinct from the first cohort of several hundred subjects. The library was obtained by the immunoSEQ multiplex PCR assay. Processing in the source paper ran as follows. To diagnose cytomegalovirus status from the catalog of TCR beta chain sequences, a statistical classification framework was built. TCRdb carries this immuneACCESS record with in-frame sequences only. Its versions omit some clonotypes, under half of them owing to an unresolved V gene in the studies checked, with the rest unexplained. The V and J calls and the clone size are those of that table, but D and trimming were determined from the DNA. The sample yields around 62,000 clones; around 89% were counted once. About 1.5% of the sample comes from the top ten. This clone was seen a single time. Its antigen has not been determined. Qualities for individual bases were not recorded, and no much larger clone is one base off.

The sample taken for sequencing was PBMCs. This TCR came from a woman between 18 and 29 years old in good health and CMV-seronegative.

The DNA is TGTGCCAGCAGTCAAGGGGCTGCTTTGGGCGAGCAGTACTTC. Its product reads: CASSQGAALGEQYF. The sequence joins TRBV9 to TRBJ2-7; a tentative D call is TRBD1 (5 bases match). V was cut back by 5 bases and J by 6 bases, leaving a gap of 18 bases between them. From the cysteine up to the phenylalanine, the CDR3 has a length of 14 residues. The kept DNA is CDR3 alone, 42 bases in frame from the first base. CDR1 and CDR2 were assigned from the germline V gene as SGDLS and YYNGEE.